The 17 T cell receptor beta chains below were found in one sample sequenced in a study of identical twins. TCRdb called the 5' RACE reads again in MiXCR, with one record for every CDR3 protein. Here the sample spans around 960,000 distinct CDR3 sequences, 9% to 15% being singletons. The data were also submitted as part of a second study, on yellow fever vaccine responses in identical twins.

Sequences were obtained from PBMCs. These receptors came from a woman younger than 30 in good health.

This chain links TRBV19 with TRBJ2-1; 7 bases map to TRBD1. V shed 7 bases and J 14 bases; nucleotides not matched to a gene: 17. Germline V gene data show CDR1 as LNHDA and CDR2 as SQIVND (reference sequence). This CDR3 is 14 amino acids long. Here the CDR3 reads CASTTTGVGDSKFF. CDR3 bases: TGTGCCAGTACCACAACCGGGGTGGGGGACAGTAAGTTCTTC.

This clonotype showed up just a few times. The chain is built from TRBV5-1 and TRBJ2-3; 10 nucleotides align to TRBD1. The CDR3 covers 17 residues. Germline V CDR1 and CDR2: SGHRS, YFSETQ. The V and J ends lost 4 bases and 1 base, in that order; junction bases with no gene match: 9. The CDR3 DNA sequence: TGCGCCAGCAGCCCGGGACAGGGGAGCCCTGGCACAGATACGCAGTATTTT. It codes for CASSPGQGSPGTDTQYF.

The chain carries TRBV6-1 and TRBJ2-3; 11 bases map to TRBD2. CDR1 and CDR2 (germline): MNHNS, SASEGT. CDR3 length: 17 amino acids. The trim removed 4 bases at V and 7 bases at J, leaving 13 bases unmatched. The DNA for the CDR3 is TGTGCCAGCAGTGCTAGCGGGGGGCCATCCTCTAAGAATACGCAGTATTTT. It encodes CASSASGGPSSKNTQYF.

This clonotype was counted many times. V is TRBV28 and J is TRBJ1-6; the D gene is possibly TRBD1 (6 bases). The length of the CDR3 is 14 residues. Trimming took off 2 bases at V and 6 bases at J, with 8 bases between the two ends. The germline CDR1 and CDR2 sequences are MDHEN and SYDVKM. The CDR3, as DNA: TGTGCCAGCAGTTTAACACAGGGTAATTCACCCCTCCACTTT. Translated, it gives CASSLTQGNSPLHF.

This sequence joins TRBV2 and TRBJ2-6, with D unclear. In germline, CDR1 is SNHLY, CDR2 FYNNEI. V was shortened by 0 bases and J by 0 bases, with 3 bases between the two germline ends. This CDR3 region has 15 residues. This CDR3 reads CASSEAGSGANVLTF. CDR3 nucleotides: TGTGCCAGCAGTGAAGCAGGCTCTGGGGCCAACGTCCTGACTTTC.

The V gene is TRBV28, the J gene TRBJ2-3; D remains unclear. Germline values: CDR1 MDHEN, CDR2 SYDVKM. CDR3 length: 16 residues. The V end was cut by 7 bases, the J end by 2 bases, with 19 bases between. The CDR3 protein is CASTPVGQTNTDTQYF. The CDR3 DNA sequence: TGTGCCAGCACCCCGGTAGGGCAGACGAACACAGATACGCAGTATTTT.

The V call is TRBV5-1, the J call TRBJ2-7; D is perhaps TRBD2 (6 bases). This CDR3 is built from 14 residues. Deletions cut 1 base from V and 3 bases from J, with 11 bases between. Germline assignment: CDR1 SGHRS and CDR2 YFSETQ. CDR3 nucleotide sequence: TGCGCCAGCAGCTTGATACTAGCAGACTACGAGCAGTACTTC. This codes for CASSLILADYEQYF.

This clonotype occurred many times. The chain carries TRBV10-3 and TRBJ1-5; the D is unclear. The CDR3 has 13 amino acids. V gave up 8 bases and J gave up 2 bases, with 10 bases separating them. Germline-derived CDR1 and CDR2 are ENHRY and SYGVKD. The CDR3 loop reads CAIQRAGNQPQHF. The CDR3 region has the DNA TGTGCCATCCAGAGGGCGGGCAATCAGCCCCAGCATTTT.

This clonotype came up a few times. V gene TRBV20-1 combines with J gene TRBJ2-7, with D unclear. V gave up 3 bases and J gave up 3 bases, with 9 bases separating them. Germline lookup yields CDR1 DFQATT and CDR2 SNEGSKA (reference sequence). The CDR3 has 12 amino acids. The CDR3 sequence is CSASSPFYEQYF. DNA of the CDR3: TGCAGTGCTAGTAGCCCCTTCTACGAGCAGTACTTC.

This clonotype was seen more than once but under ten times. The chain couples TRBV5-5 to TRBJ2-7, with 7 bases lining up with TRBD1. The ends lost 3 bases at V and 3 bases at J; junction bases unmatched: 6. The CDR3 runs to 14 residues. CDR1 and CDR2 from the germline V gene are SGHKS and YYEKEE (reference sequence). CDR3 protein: CASSSSWTGYEQYV. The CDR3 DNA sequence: TGTGCCAGCAGCTCTTCCTGGACAGGCTACGAGCAGTACGTC.

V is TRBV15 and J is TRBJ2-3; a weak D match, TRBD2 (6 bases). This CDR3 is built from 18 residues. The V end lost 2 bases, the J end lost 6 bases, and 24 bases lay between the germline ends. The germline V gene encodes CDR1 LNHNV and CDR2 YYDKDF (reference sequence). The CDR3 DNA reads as TGTGCCACCAGCAGATCCCCAGGCGGGGCCTACAGGAGGGATACGCAGTATTTT. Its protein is CATSRSPGGAYRRDTQYF.

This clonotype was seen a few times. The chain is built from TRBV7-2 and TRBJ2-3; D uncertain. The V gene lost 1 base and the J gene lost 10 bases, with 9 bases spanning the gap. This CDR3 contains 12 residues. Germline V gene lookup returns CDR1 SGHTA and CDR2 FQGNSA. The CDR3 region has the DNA TGTGCCAGCAGCTTAGGGTTTTTGGCGCAGTATTTT. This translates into CASSLGFLAQYF.

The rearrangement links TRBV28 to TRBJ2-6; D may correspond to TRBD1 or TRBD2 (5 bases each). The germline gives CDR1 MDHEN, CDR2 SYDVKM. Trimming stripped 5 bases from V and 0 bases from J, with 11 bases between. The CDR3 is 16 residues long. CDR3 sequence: CASSPMGDSGANVLTF. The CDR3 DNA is TGTGCCAGCAGTCCAATGGGGGACTCTGGGGCCAACGTCCTGACTTTC.

Here the CDR3 reads CASSPQGNPVNEQFF. CDR3 sequence (DNA): TGTGCCAGCAGTCCGCAGGGAAATCCTGTAAATGAGCAGTTCTTC. The rearrangement joins TRBV25-1 to TRBJ2-1; TRBD1 is a possible D gene (5 bases). Germline V gives CDR1 MGHDK, CDR2 SYGVNS. This CDR3 has 15 amino acids. The ends were cut back, 5 bases at V and 7 bases at J, with 18 bases in the middle.

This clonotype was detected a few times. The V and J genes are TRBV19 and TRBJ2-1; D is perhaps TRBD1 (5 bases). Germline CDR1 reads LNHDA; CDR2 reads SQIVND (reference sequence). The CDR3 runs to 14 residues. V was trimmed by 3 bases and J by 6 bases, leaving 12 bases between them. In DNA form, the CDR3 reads TGTGCCAGTAGTATGCAGGGTAGGGGCAATGAGCAGTTCTTC. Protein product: CASSMQGRGNEQFF.

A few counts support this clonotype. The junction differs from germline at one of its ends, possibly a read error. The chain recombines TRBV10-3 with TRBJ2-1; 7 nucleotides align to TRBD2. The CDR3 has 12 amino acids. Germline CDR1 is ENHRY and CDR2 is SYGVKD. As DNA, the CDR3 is TGTGCCATCAGTGAGTCAGGGGAGGGGCCGGTCTTC. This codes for CAISESGEGPVF.

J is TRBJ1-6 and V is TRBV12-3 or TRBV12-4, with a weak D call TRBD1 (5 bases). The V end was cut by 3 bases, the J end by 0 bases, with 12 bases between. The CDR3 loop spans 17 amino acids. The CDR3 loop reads CASSFRGGSSYNSPLHF. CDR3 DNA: TGTGCCAGCAGTTTCCGGGGCGGAAGCTCCTATAATTCACCCCTCCACTTT.